This T cell receptor beta chain originates from a study of shared clonotypes between healthy human individuals. Original methodology: ImmunoSEQ only sent back junction sequences with no quality scores, so filtering was done differently. Profiling relied on immunoSEQ multiplex PCR, and the TCRdb table lists in-frame clones only, not all of them. D and trimming come from the DNA, and the V and J calls and clone size come from that table. The sample carries about 1 million clones, about 75% recorded once. The length of the CDR3 is 14 residues. Germline CDR1 and CDR2: SNHLY and FYNNEI. Losses at the gene ends were 6 bases for V and 6 bases for J; bases not matched to a gene: 5.

The chain couples TRBV2 to TRBJ1-5, with 10 bases identical to TRBD1. Sequencing was performed on memory CD4+ T cells sorted from blood. Subset reported: CD45RA-negative fraction. The clonotype comes from a man aged 18-30 years in good health. The CDR3 region has the DNA TGTGCCAGCAGGGACGGGACAGGGGTTCAGCCCCAGCATTTT. Its protein is CASRDGTGVQPQHF.